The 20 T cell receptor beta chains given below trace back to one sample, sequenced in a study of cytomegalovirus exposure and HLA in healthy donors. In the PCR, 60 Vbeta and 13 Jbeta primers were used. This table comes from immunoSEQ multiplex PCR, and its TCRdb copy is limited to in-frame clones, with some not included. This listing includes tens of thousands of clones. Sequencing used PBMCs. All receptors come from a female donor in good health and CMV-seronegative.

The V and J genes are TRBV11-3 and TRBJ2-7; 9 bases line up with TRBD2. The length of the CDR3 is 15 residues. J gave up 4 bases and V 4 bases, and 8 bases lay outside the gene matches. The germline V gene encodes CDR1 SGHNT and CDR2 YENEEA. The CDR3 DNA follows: TGTGCCAGCAGCTCCCGAGTTAGCGGGAGTTACGAGCAGTACTTC. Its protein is CASSSRVSGSYEQYF. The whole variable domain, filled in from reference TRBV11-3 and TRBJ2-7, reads EAGVVQSPRYKIIEKKQPVAFWCNPISGHNTLYWYLQNLGQGPELLIRYENEEAVDDSQLPKDRFSAERLKGVDSTLKIQPAELGDSAVYLCASSSRVSGSYEQYFGPGTRLTVT.

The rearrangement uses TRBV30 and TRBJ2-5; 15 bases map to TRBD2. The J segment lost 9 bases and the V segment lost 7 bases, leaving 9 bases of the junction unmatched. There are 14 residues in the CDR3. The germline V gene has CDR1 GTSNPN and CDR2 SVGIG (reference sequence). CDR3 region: CASAGLAGGRSQYF. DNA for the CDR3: TGTGCCTCCGCGGGACTAGCGGGAGGTCGGTCCCAGTACTTC.

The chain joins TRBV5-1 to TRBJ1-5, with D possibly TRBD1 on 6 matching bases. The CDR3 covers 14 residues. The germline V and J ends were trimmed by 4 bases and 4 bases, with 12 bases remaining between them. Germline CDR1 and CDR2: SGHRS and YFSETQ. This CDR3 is CASSSGTGNQPQHF. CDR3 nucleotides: TGCGCCAGCAGCAGCGGTACAGGGAATCAGCCCCAGCATTTT. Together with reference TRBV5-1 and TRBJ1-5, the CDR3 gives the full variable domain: KAGVTQTPRYLIKTRGQQVTLSCSPISGHRSVSWYQQTPGQGLQFLFEYFSETQRNKGNFPGRFSGRQFSNSRSEMNVSTLELGDSALYLCASSSGTGNQPQHFGDGTRLSIL.

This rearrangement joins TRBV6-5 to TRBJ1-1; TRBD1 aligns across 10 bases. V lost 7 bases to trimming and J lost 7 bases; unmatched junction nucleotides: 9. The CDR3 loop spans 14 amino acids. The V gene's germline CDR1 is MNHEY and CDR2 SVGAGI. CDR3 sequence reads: CASKTGTGALEAFF. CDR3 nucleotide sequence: TGTGCCAGCAAGACCGGGACAGGGGCCCTTGAAGCTTTCTTT.

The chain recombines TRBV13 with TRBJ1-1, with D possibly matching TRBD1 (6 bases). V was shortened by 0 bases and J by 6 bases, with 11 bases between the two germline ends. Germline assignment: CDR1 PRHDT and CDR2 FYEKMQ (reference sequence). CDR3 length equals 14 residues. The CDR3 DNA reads TGTGCCAGCAGCTTAGGTGCGGGGGGCGCTGAAGCTTTCTTT. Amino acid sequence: CASSLGAGGAEAFF.

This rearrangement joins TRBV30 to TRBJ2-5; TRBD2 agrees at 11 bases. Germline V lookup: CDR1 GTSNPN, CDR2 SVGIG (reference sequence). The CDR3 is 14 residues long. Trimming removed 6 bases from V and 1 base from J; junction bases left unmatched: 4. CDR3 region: CACRGLAAQETQYF. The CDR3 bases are TGTGCCTGCCGGGGACTAGCGGCCCAAGAGACCCAGTACTTC. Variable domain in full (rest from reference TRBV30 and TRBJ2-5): SQTIHQWPATLVQPVGSPLSLECTVEGTSNPNLYWYRQAAGRGLQLLFYSVGIGQISSEVPQNLSASRPQDRQFILSSKKLLLSDSGFYLCACRGLAAQETQYFGPGTRLLVL.

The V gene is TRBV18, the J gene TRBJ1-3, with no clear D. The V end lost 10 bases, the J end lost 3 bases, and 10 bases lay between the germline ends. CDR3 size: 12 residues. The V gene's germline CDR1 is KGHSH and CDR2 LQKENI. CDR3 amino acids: CATQADGNTIYF. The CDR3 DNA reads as TGTGCCACGCAGGCAGATGGAAACACCATATATTTT.

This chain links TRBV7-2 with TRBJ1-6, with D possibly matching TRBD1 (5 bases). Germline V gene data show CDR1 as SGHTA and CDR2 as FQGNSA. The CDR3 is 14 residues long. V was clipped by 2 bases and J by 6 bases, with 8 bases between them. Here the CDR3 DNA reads TGTGCCAGCAGCTTATCAAGGGGTAATTCACCCCTCCACTTT. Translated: CASSLSRGNSPLHF.

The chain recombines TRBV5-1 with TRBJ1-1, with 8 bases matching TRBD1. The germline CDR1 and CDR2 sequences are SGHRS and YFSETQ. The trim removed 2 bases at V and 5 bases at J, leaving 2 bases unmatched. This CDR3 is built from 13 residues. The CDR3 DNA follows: TGCGCCAGCAGCTTACAGGGGGGAACTGAAGCTTTCTTT. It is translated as CASSLQGGTEAFF.

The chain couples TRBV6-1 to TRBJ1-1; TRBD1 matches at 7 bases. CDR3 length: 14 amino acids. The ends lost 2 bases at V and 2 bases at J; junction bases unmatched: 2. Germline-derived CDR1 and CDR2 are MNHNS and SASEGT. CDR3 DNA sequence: TGTGCCAGCAGTGAACAGGGGGTCAACACTGAAGCTTTCTTT. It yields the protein CASSEQGVNTEAFF.

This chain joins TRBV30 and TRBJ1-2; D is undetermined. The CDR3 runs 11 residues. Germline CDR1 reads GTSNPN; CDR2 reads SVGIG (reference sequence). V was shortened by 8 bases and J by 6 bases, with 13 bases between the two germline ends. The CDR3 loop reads CALGPGNGYTF. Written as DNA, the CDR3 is TGTGCCCTGGGTCCGGGGAATGGCTACACCTTC. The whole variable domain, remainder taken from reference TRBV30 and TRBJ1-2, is SQTIHQWPATLVQPVGSPLSLECTVEGTSNPNLYWYRQAAGRGLQLLFYSVGIGQISSEVPQNLSASRPQDRQFILSSKKLLLSDSGFYLCALGPGNGYTFGSGTRLTVV.

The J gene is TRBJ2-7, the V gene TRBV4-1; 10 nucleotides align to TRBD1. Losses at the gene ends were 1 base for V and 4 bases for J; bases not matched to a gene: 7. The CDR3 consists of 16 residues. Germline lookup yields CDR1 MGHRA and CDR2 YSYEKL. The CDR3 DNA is TGCGCCAGCAGCCAAGGAGGGGACAGGGGACTTTACGAGCAGTACTTC. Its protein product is CASSQGGDRGLYEQYF.

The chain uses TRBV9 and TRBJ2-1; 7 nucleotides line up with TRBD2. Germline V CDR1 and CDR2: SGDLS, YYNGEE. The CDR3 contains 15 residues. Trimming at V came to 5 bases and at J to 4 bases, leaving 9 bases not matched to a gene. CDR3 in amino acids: CASSPGGGIYNEQFF. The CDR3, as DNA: TGTGCCAGCAGTCCTGGGGGGGGGATATACAATGAGCAGTTCTTC.

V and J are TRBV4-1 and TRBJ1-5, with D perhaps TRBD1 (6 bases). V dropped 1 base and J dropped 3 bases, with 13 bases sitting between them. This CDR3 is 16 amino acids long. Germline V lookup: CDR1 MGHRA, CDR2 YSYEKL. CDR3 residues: CASSQVVGQSNQPQHF. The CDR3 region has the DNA TGCGCCAGCAGCCAAGTCGTCGGACAGTCCAATCAGCCCCAGCATTTT.

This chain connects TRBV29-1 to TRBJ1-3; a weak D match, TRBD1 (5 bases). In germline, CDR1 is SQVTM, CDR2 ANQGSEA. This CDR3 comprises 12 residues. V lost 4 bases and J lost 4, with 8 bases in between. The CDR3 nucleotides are TGCAGCGTTGCAGGGTCCGGAAACACCATATATTTT. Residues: CSVAGSGNTIYF. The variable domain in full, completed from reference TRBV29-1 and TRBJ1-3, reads SAVISQKPSRDICQRGTSLTIQCQVDSQVTMMFWYRQQPGQSLTLIATANQGSEATYESGFVIDKFPISRPNLTFSTLTVSNMSPEDSSIYLCSVAGSGNTIYFGEGSWLTVV.

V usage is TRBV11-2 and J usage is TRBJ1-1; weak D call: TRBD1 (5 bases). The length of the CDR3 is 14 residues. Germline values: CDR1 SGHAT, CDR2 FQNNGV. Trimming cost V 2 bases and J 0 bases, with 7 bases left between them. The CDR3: CASSLQGMNTEAFF. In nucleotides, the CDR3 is TGTGCCAGCAGCTTACAGGGCATGAACACTGAAGCTTTCTTT.

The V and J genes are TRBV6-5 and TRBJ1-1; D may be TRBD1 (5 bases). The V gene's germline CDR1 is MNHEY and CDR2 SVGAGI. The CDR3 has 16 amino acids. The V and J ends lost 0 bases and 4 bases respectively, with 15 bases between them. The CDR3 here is CASSYSGGSRGTEAFF. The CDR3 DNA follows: TGTGCCAGCAGTTACTCGGGGGGATCAAGGGGCACTGAAGCTTTCTTT.

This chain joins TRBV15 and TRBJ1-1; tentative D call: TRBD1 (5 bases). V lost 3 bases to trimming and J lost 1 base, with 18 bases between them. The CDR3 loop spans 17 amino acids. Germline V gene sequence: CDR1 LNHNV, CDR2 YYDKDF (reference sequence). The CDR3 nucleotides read TGTGCCACCAGCAGGGGAGGAGGGGTTCTCGGGAACACTGAAGCTTTCTTT. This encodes CATSRGGGVLGNTEAFF.

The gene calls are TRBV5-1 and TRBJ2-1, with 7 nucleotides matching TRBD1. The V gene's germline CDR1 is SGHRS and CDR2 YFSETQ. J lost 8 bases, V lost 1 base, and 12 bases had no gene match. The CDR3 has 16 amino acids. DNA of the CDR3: TGCGCCAGCAGCTTGTCAACCGGGACAGCTACCCATGAGCAGTTCTTC. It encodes CASSLSTGTATHEQFF.

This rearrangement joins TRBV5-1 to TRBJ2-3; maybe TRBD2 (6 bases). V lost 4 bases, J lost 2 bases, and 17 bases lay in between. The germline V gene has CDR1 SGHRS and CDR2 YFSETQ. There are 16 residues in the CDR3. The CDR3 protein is CASSPSRGGTTDTQYF. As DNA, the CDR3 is TGCGCCAGCAGCCCCAGTCGAGGCGGGACCACAGATACGCAGTATTTT. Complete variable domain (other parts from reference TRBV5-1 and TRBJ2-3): KAGVTQTPRYLIKTRGQQVTLSCSPISGHRSVSWYQQTPGQGLQFLFEYFSETQRNKGNFPGRFSGRQFSNSRSEMNVSTLELGDSALYLCASSPSRGGTTDTQYFGPGTRLTVL.